This T cell receptor beta chain is drawn from a study of T-cell reconstitution after alpha-beta-depleted transplantation in children. The library targeted TCRbeta and was prepared with unique molecular identifiers. TCRdb re-called the PCR reads through MiXCR, storing one row per CDR3 protein. Of fewer than 750,000 distinct CDR3 sequences listed, about a quarter were seen once; the top ten hold about a third. Germline loops: CDR1 SGHRS, CDR2 YFSETQ. CDR3 length: 14 amino acids. V trimming: 4 bases; J trimming: 5 bases; junction bases outside the gene matches: 6. The sequencing used PBMCs, collected before TCRalphabeta/CD19-depleted stem cell transplant. The receptor was derived from a boy in the first two years of life with Wiskott-Aldrich syndrome, due to receive a stem cell transplant. The V gene is TRBV5-1, the J gene TRBJ2-1, with TRBD2 identical over 7 bases. The chain's CDR3 is CASSGGGLNNEQFF. The CDR3 coding sequence is TGCGCCAGCAGCGGGGGGGGGTTAAACAATGAGCAGTTCTTC. The whole variable domain, filled in from reference TRBV5-1 and TRBJ2-1, reads KAGVTQTPRYLIKTRGQQVTLSCSPISGHRSVSWYQQTPGQGLQFLFEYFSETQRNKGNFPGRFSGRQFSNSRSEMNVSTLELGDSALYLCASSGGGLNNEQFFGPGTRLTVL.